This T cell receptor beta chain was sequenced for a study of blood T cells in healthy people across ages. Study-level results: TCR beta diversity was tightly associated with the proportion of naive T cells.

It was roughly 10 milliliters of peripheral blood that were drawn from each donor. About this clonotype: The antigen is undetermined. At one boundary the junction diverges from the germline segment, which might be a read error.

Germline CDR1 is MNHNY and CDR2 is SVGAGI (reference sequence). The CDR3 sequence is 17 residues long. With a J-beta primer mix and a sample-barcoded 5' primer, a second PCR ran about 7 to 11 cycles. Tagging of each cDNA molecule was performed by a template-switch adaptor with 12 random nucleotides. TCRdb redid the calling of the 5' RACE reads with MiXCR, one entry per CDR3 protein. The sample records 1.5 million to 2 million distinct CDR3 sequences, around 40% being singletons. The rearrangement uses TRBV6-6 and TRBJ1-2, with D unresolved. The source material was blood. This receptor was obtained from a human donor in good health. CDR3 region: CAGSYSNGDLANYGYTF. DNA of the CDR3: TGTGCCGGCAGTTATTCGAACGGGGATCTTGCTAACTATGGCTACACCTTC.